This T cell receptor beta chain emerged from a study of Ad26.COV2.S vaccination and SARS-CoV-2 variants. Study-level background: This donor came from the COV1001 trial of Ad26.COV2.S. Doses of Ad26.COV2.S were injected into muscle once or twice, 56 days apart. Study results and caveats: Spike-specific TCR breadth in vaccine recipients exceeded that seen in placebo recipients. Reportedly, after vaccination the spike-specific CD8+ and CD4+ T cell responses displayed substantial breadth.

The assay was immunoSEQ multiplex PCR, and TCRdb's table has in-frame clones only and misses some. The sample shows some 480,000 clones, around nine tenths of them seen only once. Described treatment: 15 to 20 received Ad26.COV2.S at low or high dose, single or two shots; about 5 received placebo; per-sample allocation not given. Collection of samples fell on day 63 after the first vaccine or placebo injection. For this clone: The antigen is not known.

The germline gives CDR1 MNHNY, CDR2 SVGAGI (reference sequence). V was trimmed by 5 bases and J by 2 bases, leaving 10 bases between them. This CDR3 is built from 13 residues. The sequenced sample was peripheral blood, obtained in a trial of Ad26.COV2.S vaccine versus placebo. This clonotype was obtained from a person aged 18-60 years who received the Ad26.COV2.S COVID-19 vaccine or a placebo. The J gene is TRBJ2-7, the V gene TRBV6-6; D gene unclear. The CDR3 coding sequence is TGTGCCAGCAGTCAAGGACCCCCCTACGAGCAGTACTTC. Its protein is CASSQGPPYEQYF.